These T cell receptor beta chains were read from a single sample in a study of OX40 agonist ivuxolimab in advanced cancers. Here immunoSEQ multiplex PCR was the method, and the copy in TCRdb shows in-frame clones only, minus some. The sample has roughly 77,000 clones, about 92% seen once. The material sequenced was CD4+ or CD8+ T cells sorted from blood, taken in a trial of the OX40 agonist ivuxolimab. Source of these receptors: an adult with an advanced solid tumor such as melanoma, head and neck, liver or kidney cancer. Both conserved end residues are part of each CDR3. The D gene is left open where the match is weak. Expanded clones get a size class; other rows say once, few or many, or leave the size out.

DNA: TGTGCCAGCAGCGCCTGGTTAGGGACAGACTCCTACGAGCAGTACTTC
CDR3: CASSAWLGTDSYEQYF
V: TRBV28
J: TRBJ2-7
size: -
D: TRBD1

DNA: TGTGCCAGCAGCGTAGGGACTAGCGGACCCCTGGTGCAGTACTTC
CDR3: CASSVGTSGPLVQYF
V: TRBV9
J: TRBJ2-7
size: -
D: TRBD2

DNA: TGCAGCGTTGAACGTGGACAGGGTAACTATGGCTACACCTTC
CDR3: CSVERGQGNYGYTF
V: TRBV29-1
J: TRBJ1-2
size: -
D: TRBD1

DNA: TGCAGCGTTGCCGGACTGTACCAAGAGACCCAGTACTTC
CDR3: CSVAGLYQETQYF
V: TRBV29-1
J: TRBJ2-5
size: -
D: -

DNA: TGCGCCAGCAGCTTGCGGCGGGACAGTGTGGGAGAGACCCAGTACTTC
CDR3: CASSLRRDSVGETQYF
V: TRBV5-1
J: TRBJ2-5
size: -
D: -

DNA: TGTGCCAGCAGCCAGGGGGCCTCTGGGGCCAACGTCCTGACTTTC
CDR3: CASSQGASGANVLTF
V: TRBV2
J: TRBJ2-6
size: -
D: TRBD1

DNA: TGTGCCAGCAGCTGGCAACCGGGACCCACCTACGAGCAGTACTTC
CDR3: CASSWQPGPTYEQYF
V: TRBV5-8
J: TRBJ2-7
size: -
D: -

DNA: TGTGCCAGCAGCTTATTGAGTAGAAATACGCAGTATTTT
CDR3: CASSLLSRNTQYF
V: TRBV11-3
J: TRBJ2-3
size: -
D: -

DNA: TGCGCCAGCAGCCAAGGGGCCCGGACAGATCTCTATGGCTACACCTTC
CDR3: CASSQGARTDLYGYTF
V: TRBV4-1
J: TRBJ1-2
size: once
D: -

DNA: TGTGCCTGGAGTGTAAGGCAGGGAGGCTACGAGCAGTACTTC
CDR3: CAWSVRQGGYEQYF
V: TRBV30
J: TRBJ2-7
size: -
D: -

DNA: TGTGCCAGCAGCGTAGGCAGGAGTAATCAGCCCCAGCATTTT
CDR3: CASSVGRSNQPQHF
V: TRBV9
J: TRBJ1-5
size: few
D: -

DNA: TGTGCCAGCAGCCAGCCAGAATACCCCCTCCACTCCTACGAGCAGTACTTC
CDR3: CASSQPEYPLHSYEQYF
V: TRBV4-2
J: TRBJ2-7
size: once
D: -

DNA: TGTGCCAGCACCTCCTTCTATGGCTACACCTTC
CDR3: CASTSFYGYTF
V: TRBV28
J: TRBJ1-2
size: -
D: -

DNA: TGTGCCAGCAGCTTAGTCAGGGGAGCAGATACGCAGTATTTT
CDR3: CASSLVRGADTQYF
V: TRBV7-6
J: TRBJ2-3
size: -
D: -

DNA: TGTGCCAGCAGTTCTTTGGGGCGCTACTATGGCTACACCTTC
CDR3: CASSSLGRYYGYTF
V: TRBV28
J: TRBJ1-2
size: -
D: -

DNA: TGCAGTGCGCGGACTAGATACGAGCAGTACTTC
CDR3: CSARTRYEQYF
V: TRBV20-1
J: TRBJ2-7
size: -
D: TRBD2

DNA: TGTGCCAGCAGTGAATTCGGCGAGCAGTACTTC
CDR3: CASSEFGEQYF
V: TRBV6-1
J: TRBJ2-7
size: -
D: -